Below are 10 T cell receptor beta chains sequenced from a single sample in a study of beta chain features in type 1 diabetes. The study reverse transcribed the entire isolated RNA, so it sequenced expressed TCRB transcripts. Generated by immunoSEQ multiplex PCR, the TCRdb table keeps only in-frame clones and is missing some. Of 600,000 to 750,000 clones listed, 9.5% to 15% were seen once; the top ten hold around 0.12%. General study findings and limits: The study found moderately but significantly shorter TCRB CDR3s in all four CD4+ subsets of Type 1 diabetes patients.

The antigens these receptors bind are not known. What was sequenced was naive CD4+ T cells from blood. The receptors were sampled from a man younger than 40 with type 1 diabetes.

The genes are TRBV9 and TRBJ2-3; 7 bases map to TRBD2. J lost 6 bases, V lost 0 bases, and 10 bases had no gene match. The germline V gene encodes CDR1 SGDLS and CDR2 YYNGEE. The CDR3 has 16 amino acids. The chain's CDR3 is CASSVVAGLPGDTQYF. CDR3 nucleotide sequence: TGTGCCAGCAGCGTAGTGGCGGGACTACCCGGGGATACGCAGTATTTT.

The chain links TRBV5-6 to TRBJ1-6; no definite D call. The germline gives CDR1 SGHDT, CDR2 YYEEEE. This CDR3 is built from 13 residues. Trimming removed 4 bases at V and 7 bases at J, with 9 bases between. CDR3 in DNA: TGTGCCAGCAGCCAAAACCCGAATTCACCCCTCCACTTT. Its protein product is CASSQNPNSPLHF. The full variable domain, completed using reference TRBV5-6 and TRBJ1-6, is DAGVTQSPTHLIKTRGQQVTLRCSPKSGHDTVSWYQQALGQGPQFIFQYYEEEERQRGNFPDRFSGHQFPNYSSELNVNALLLGDSALYLCASSQNPNSPLHFGNGTRLTVT.

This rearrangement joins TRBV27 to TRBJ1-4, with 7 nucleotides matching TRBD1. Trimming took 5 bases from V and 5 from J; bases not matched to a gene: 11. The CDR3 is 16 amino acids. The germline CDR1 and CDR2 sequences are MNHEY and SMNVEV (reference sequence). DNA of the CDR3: TGTGCCAGCAGTCCGGCCGGGAGGGGGCCGAATGAAAAACTGTTTTTT. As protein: CASSPAGRGPNEKLFF. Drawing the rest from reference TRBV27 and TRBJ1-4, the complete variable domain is EAQVTQNPRYLITVTGKKLTVTCSQNMNHEYMSWYRQDPGLGLRQIYYSMNVEVTDKGDVPEGYKVSRKEKRNFPLILESPSPNQTSLYFCASSPAGRGPNEKLFFGSGTQLSVL.

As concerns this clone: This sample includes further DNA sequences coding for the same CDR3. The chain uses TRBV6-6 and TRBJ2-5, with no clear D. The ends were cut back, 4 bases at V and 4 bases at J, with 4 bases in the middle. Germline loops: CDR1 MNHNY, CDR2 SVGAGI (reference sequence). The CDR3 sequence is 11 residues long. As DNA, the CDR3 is TGTGCCAGCAGTTCGGGAGAGACCCAGTACTTC. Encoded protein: CASSSGETQYF.

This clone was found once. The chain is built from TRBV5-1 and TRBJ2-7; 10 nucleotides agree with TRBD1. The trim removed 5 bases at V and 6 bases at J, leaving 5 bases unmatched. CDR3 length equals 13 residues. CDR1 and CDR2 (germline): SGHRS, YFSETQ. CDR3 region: CASRRDRGFEQYF. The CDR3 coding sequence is TGCGCCAGCAGAAGGGACAGGGGATTCGAGCAGTACTTC.

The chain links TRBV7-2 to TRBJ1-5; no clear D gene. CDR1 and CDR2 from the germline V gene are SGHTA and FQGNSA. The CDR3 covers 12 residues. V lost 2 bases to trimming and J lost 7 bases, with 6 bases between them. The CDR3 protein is CASSLSAQPQHF. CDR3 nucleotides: TGTGCCAGCAGCTTATCGGCACAGCCCCAGCATTTT.

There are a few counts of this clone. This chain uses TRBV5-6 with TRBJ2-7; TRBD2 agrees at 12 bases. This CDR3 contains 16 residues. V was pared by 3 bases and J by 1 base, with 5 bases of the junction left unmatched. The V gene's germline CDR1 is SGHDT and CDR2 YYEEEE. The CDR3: CASSWGLAGPSYEQYF. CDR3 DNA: TGTGCCAGCAGCTGGGGACTAGCGGGTCCTTCCTACGAGCAGTACTTC.

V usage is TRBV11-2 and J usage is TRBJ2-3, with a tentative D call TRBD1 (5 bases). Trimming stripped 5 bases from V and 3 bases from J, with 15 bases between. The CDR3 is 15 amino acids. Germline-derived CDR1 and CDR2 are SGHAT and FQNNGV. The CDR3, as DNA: TGTGCCAGCAGCCGGAGTGGGGCAGAGACAGATACGCAGTATTTT. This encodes CASSRSGAETDTQYF. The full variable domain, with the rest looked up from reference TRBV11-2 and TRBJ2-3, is EAGVAQSPRYKIIEKRQSVAFWCNPISGHATLYWYQQILGQGPKLLIQFQNNGVVDDSQLPKDRFSAERLKGVDSTLKIQPAKLEDSAVYLCASSRSGAETDTQYFGPGTRLTVL.

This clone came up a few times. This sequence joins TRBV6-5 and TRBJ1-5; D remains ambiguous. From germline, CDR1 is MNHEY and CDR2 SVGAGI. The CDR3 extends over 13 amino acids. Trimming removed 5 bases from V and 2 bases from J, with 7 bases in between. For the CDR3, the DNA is TGTGCCAGCAGTCGGACGGGCAATCAGCCCCAGCATTTT. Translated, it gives CASSRTGNQPQHF.

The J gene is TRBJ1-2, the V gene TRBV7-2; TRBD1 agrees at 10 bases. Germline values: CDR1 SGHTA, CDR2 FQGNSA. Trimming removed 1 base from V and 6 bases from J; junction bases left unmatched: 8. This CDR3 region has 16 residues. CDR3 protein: CASSLGVDRGVDGYTF. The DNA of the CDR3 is TGTGCCAGCAGCTTAGGTGTGGACAGGGGGGTCGATGGCTACACCTTC.